The 20 T cell receptor beta chains presented below share a single source sample, sequenced in a study of cytomegalovirus exposure and HLA in healthy donors. The PCR had 60 Vbeta and 13 Jbeta primers. TCRdb keeps only in-frame clones here, not all; method: immunoSEQ multiplex PCR. The sample has fewer than 250,000 clones, roughly 80% seen once; the top ten hold approximately 3.1%. The sequencing input was PBMCs. The receptors originated from a woman in her thirties in good health and CMV-seropositive.

The chain couples TRBV19 to TRBJ2-2; the match to TRBD2 covers 9 bases. This CDR3 is 16 amino acids long. Looked up from germline, CDR1 is LNHDA and CDR2 is SQIVND (reference sequence). J was trimmed by 3 bases and V by 1 base; bases with no gene match: 3. The CDR3 is CASSIGLADYTGELFF. CDR3 sequence (DNA): TGTGCCAGTAGTATAGGACTAGCGGATTACACCGGGGAGCTGTTTTTT.

The genes are TRBV4-1 and TRBJ2-1; D is ambiguous. The CDR3 loop spans 13 amino acids. Germline-derived CDR1 and CDR2 are MGHRA and YSYEKL. Trimming shortened V by 0 bases and J by 8 bases, and 8 bases separated the two germline ends. The CDR3 loop is CASSQDISDEQFF. The CDR3 DNA sequence: TGCGCCAGCAGCCAAGATATATCGGATGAGCAGTTCTTC.

The chain recombines TRBV7-9 with TRBJ2-5; weak D call: TRBD1 (6 bases). The germline CDR1 and CDR2 sequences are SEHNR and FQNEAQ (reference sequence). V lost 2 bases and J lost 3, with 7 bases in between. The CDR3 is 13 residues long. CDR3 nucleotides: TGTGCCAGCAGCTTAAAGGGGGAAGAGACCCAGTACTTC. This gives the protein CASSLKGEETQYF.

The gene calls are TRBV5-4 and TRBJ2-7, with 11 bases matching TRBD2. CDR3 size: 14 residues. Germline trimming cut 5 bases from V and 4 bases from J; bases unmatched to any gene: 5. Germline V gives CDR1 SGHNT, CDR2 YYREEE (reference sequence). As DNA, the CDR3 is TGTGCCAGCAGACTAGCGGGAGACTATTACGAGCAGTACTTC. Translation: CASRLAGDYYEQYF. Variable domain in full (rest from reference TRBV5-4 and TRBJ2-7): ETGVTQSPTHLIKTRGQQVTLRCSSQSGHNTVSWYQQALGQGPQFIFQYYREEENGRGNFPPRFSGLQFPNYSSELNVNALELDDSALYLCASRLAGDYYEQYFGPGTRLTVT.

V gene TRBV28 combines with J gene TRBJ1-4; no reliable D call. The CDR3 consists of 15 residues. Germline CDR1 and CDR2: MDHEN and SYDVKM. V lost 3 bases and J 8 bases, leaving 16 bases between the germline ends. DNA of the CDR3: TGTGCCAGCAGTTTGGGTGGGCCGTCGACAGAAAAACTGTTTTTT. It translates to CASSLGGPSTEKLFF.

The chain combines TRBV27 with TRBJ2-7; 7 bases line up with TRBD2. Germline CDR1 is MNHEY and CDR2 is SMNVEV (reference sequence). The V segment lost 10 bases and the J segment 0 bases; nucleotides outside the gene matches: 9. The CDR3 contains 14 residues. CDR3: CATRMGGSSYEQYF. The CDR3 DNA sequence: TGTGCCACCCGTATGGGAGGGAGCTCCTACGAGCAGTACTTC.

This sequence joins TRBV28 and TRBJ1-5, with D unresolved. The germline gives CDR1 MDHEN, CDR2 SYDVKM. Trimming took off 6 bases at V and 4 bases at J, with 13 bases between the two ends. The CDR3 consists of 14 residues. Here the CDR3 DNA reads TGTGCCAGCAGCCCGGGCCGGGAAAATCAGCCCCAGCATTTT. It encodes CASSPGRENQPQHF.

CDR3 DNA: TGTGCCAGCAGCCCAAGGGAGGAGGGTTACGAGCAGTACTTC. Protein sequence: CASSPREEGYEQYF. The chain links TRBV28 to TRBJ2-7; D might be TRBD2 (6 bases). Germline V gene sequence: CDR1 MDHEN, CDR2 SYDVKM. This CDR3 is 14 amino acids long. With 6 bases removed from V and 4 bases from J, the gap between germline ends came to 16 bases.

This clone was observed a few times. The V and J genes are TRBV9 and TRBJ2-3; D is unresolved. The length of the CDR3 is 15 residues. The V and J ends lost 0 bases and 0 bases respectively, with 8 bases between them. Germline-derived CDR1 and CDR2 are SGDLS and YYNGEE. Here the CDR3 DNA reads TGTGCCAGCAGCGTAGCTCCCCTTAGCACAGATACGCAGTATTTT. Amino acids: CASSVAPLSTDTQYF.

The chain joins TRBV7-6 to TRBJ2-7, with TRBD2 identical over 7 bases. The ends lost 3 bases at V and 5 bases at J; junction bases unmatched: 4. Germline lookup yields CDR1 SGHVS and CDR2 FNYEAQ. The CDR3 has 13 residues. The CDR3 here is CASSLGGVDEQYF. CDR3 DNA: TGTGCCAGCAGCTTGGGGGGGGTTGACGAGCAGTACTTC.

This clone turned up a few times. The rearrangement joins TRBV4-1 to TRBJ1-1; D gene uncertain. CDR1 is MGHRA and CDR2 is YSYEKL in the germline V gene. There are 13 residues in the CDR3. Trimming removed 0 bases from V and 4 bases from J, with 6 bases in between. The DNA for the CDR3 is TGCGCCAGCAGCCAAGAAATCGTCACTGAAGCTTTCTTT. Protein sequence: CASSQEIVTEAFF.

CDR3 region: CASSDLSGSLPLEQYF. The CDR3 bases are TGTGCCAGCAGTGATTTAAGTGGGAGTCTCCCCCTCGAGCAGTACTTC. The chain links TRBV6-4 to TRBJ2-7; perhaps TRBD2 as D (5 bases). Trimming stripped 3 bases from V and 6 bases from J, with 21 bases between. Germline V gene data show CDR1 as MRHNA and CDR2 as SNTAGT. CDR3 length equals 16 residues.

The gene calls are TRBV6-6 and TRBJ2-7, with D possibly matching TRBD1 (6 bases). Trimming cost V 5 bases and J 0 bases, with 11 bases left between them. The CDR3 runs 14 residues. Germline CDR1 reads MNHNY; CDR2 reads SVGAGI (reference sequence). CDR3 loop: CASSTGISSYEQYF. CDR3 nucleotide sequence: TGTGCCAGCAGTACAGGGATTAGCTCCTACGAGCAGTACTTC.

The chain recombines TRBV11-2 with TRBJ2-1, with 8 bases lining up with TRBD2. This CDR3 is built from 17 residues. V was pared by 7 bases and J by 4 bases, with 15 bases of the junction left unmatched. Germline CDR1 and CDR2: SGHAT and FQNNGV. CDR3: CASTIGLRREDYNEQFF. The DNA for the CDR3 is TGTGCCAGCACCATAGGGCTCCGGCGGGAGGATTACAATGAGCAGTTCTTC.

This clone has a handful of counts. V and J are TRBV6-1 and TRBJ2-1; 12 bases line up with TRBD2. CDR3 length: 18 residues. V trimming: 1 base; J trimming: 3 bases; junction bases outside the gene matches: 7. The germline V gene encodes CDR1 MNHNS and CDR2 SASEGT. The CDR3 nucleotides read TGTGCCAGCAGTGAAGGGGGTCCTAGCGGGAGGGTCTACAATGAGCAGTTCTTC. Its translation: CASSEGGPSGRVYNEQFF.

The table lists this clone with a few counts. The chain joins TRBV18 to TRBJ2-2; maybe TRBD1 (6 bases). Germline V CDR1 and CDR2: KGHSH, LQKENI. Trimming pared 2 bases from V and 0 bases from J, leaving 16 bases between. The CDR3 has 18 amino acids. CDR3 DNA: TGTGCCAGCTCACCAGGCCGCGGCAGGGGACCGAACACCGGGGAGCTGTTTTTT. Its protein product is CASSPGRGRGPNTGELFF.

The chain is built from TRBV7-9 and TRBJ1-1; 8 nucleotides align to TRBD1. This CDR3 has 15 amino acids. V lost 5 bases and J lost 5; bases outside the gene matches: 10. The germline CDR1 and CDR2 sequences are SEHNR and FQNEAQ (reference sequence). CDR3 coding DNA: TGTGCCAGCAGCCGCGACACCACAGGGGGTACTGAAGCTTTCTTT. It yields the protein CASSRDTTGGTEAFF.

CDR3 nucleotide sequence: TGTGCCAGCAGCCAGTTCACTAGCGGGAGGCTCAATGAGCAGTTCTTC. Its translation: CASSQFTSGRLNEQFF. The J gene is TRBJ2-1, the V gene TRBV14; TRBD2 aligns across 12 bases. Germline V gene sequence: CDR1 SGHDN, CDR2 FVKESK. The ends lost 3 bases at V and 6 bases at J; junction bases unmatched: 6. CDR3 size: 16 residues.

J is TRBJ2-1 and V is TRBV6-5; D ambiguous. Deletions cut 2 bases from V and 3 bases from J, with 14 bases between. The CDR3 has 16 amino acids. CDR1 is MNHEY, CDR2 SVGAGI, per germline. CDR3: CASSYRSSSFYNEQFF. The CDR3 coding sequence is TGTGCCAGCAGTTACCGTAGCAGCTCCTTCTACAATGAGCAGTTCTTC.

V and J are TRBV11-2 and TRBJ2-7; 8 bases are a match to TRBD2. The germline V gene has CDR1 SGHAT and CDR2 FQNNGV. V lost 3 bases, J lost 3 bases, and 7 bases stayed unmatched. The CDR3 has 15 residues. CDR3 sequence: CASSFSASGRYEQYF. The CDR3 bases are TGTGCCAGCAGCTTTTCGGCTAGCGGGCGCTACGAGCAGTACTTC. Combining the CDR3 with reference TRBV11-2 and TRBJ2-7 gives the whole variable domain EAGVAQSPRYKIIEKRQSVAFWCNPISGHATLYWYQQILGQGPKLLIQFQNNGVVDDSQLPKDRFSAERLKGVDSTLKIQPAKLEDSAVYLCASSFSASGRYEQYFGPGTRLTVT.